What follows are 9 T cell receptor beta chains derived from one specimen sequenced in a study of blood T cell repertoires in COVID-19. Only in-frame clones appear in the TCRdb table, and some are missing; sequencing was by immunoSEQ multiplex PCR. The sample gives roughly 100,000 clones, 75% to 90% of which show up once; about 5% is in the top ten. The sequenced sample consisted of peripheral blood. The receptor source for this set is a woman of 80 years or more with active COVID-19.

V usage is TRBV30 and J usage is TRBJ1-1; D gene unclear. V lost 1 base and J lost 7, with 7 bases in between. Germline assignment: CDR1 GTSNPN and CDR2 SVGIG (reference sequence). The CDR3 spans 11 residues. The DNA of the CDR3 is TGTGCCTGGAGTGAATTAAATGAAGCTTTCTTT. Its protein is CAWSELNEAFF.

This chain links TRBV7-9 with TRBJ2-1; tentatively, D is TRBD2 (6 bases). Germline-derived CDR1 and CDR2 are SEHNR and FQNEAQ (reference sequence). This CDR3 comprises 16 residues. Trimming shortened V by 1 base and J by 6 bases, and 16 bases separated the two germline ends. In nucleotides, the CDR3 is TGTGCCAGCAGCTTAGTAGCGCCCTCCGGGGGCAATGAGCAGTTCTTC. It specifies CASSLVAPSGGNEQFF.

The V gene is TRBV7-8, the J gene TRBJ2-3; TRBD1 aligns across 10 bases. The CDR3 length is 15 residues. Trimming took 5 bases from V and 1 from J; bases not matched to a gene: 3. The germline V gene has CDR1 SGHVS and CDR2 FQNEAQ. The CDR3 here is CASSRDRGRTDTQYF. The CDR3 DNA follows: TGTGCCAGCAGCCGAGACAGGGGGCGCACAGATACGCAGTATTTT.

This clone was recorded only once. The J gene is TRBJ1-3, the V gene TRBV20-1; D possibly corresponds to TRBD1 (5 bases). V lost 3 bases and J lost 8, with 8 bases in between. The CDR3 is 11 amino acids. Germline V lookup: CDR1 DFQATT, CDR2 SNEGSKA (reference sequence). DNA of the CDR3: TGCAGTGCTAGCAGGGAGGACACCATATATTTT. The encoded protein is CSASREDTIYF.

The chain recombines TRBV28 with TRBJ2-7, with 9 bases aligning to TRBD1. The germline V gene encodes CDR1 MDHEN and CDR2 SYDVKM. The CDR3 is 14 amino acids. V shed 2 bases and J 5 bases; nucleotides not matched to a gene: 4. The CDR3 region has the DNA TGTGCCAGCAGTTTAACAGGGGGCACCGACGAGCAGTACTTC. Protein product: CASSLTGGTDEQYF.

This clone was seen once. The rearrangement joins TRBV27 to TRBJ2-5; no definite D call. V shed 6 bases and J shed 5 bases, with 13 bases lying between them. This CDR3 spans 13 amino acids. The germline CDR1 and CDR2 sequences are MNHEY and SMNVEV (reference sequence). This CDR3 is CASSSYSVETQYF. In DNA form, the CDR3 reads TGTGCCAGCAGCTCCTATTCGGTGGAGACCCAGTACTTC.

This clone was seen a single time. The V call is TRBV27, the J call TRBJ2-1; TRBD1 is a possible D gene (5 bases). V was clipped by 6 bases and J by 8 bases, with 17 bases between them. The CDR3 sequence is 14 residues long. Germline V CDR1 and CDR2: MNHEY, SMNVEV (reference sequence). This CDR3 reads CASSRAQGVDEQFF. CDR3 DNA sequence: TGTGCCAGCAGCCGTGCCCAAGGGGTGGATGAGCAGTTCTTC.

CDR3 coding DNA: TGTGCCAGTAGTCAGGACAGGGGAATAGATACGCAGTATTTT. Amino acids: CASSQDRGIDTQYF. V is TRBV19 and J is TRBJ2-3, with TRBD1 identical over 9 bases. From germline, CDR1 is LNHDA and CDR2 SQIVND (reference sequence). Unmatched junction bases numbered 5, after V lost 5 bases and J lost 5 bases. The CDR3 has 14 amino acids.

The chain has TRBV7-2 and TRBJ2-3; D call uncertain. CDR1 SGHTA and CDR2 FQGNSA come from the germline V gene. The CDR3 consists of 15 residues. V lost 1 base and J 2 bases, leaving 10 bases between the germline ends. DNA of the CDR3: TGTGCCAGCAGCTTAGTTTCCGCGGCCACAGATACGCAGTATTTT. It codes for CASSLVSAATDTQYF.